Sequencing of this TCR beta chain was carried out in a study of blood T cell repertoires in COVID-19. Study background: Collection of acute and convalescent COVID-19 samples took place in the United States, Italy and Spain.

Germline CDR1 is SGHDN and CDR2 is FVKESK. V gave up 3 bases and J gave up 9 bases, with 18 bases separating them. The CDR3 runs to 14 residues. TCRdb's table, derived via immunoSEQ multiplex PCR, lists solely in-frame clones and lacks some. The profile shows roughly 280,000 clones, 90% of them singletons. The rearrangement links TRBV14 to TRBJ2-7; TRBD2 is a possible D gene (6 bases). Sequencing used PBMCs or T cells enriched from blood (not recorded which). The sequence was collected from a woman between 25 and 40 years old with acute COVID-19. The CDR3 DNA reads TGTGCCAGCAGCCAGCGGGACCGCCTTATTCGGCAGTACTTC. It encodes CASSQRDRLIRQYF.